The clone carrying this T cell receptor beta chain has only one observation. The repertoire was sequenced with immunoSEQ multiplex PCR; TCRdb's copy has only in-frame clones and lacks some. The sample comprises tens of thousands of clones, roughly 87% of which are singletons, and roughly 1.6% rests with the top ten. These data belong to a study of blood T cell repertoires in COVID-19. The receptor's source is a man between 60 and 70 years old with acute or convalescent COVID-19. The specimen was peripheral blood.

CDR3 bases: TGTGCCAGCAGCCCTCGGCGGGCAACAGAGAATGAGCAGTTCTTC. Protein: CASSPRRATENEQFF. The chain recombines TRBV11-1 with TRBJ2-1; tentatively, D is TRBD2 (5 bases). CDR1 and CDR2 from the germline V gene are SGHAT and FQDESV (reference sequence). The CDR3 has 15 amino acids. The germline V and J ends were trimmed by 5 bases and 7 bases, with 18 bases remaining between them. Complete variable domain (other parts from reference TRBV11-1 and TRBJ2-1): EAEVAQSPRYKITEKSQAVAFWCDPISGHATLYWYRQILGQGPELLVQFQDESVVDDSQLPKDRFSAERLKGVDSTLKIQPAELGDSAMYLCASSPRRATENEQFFGPGTRLTVL.